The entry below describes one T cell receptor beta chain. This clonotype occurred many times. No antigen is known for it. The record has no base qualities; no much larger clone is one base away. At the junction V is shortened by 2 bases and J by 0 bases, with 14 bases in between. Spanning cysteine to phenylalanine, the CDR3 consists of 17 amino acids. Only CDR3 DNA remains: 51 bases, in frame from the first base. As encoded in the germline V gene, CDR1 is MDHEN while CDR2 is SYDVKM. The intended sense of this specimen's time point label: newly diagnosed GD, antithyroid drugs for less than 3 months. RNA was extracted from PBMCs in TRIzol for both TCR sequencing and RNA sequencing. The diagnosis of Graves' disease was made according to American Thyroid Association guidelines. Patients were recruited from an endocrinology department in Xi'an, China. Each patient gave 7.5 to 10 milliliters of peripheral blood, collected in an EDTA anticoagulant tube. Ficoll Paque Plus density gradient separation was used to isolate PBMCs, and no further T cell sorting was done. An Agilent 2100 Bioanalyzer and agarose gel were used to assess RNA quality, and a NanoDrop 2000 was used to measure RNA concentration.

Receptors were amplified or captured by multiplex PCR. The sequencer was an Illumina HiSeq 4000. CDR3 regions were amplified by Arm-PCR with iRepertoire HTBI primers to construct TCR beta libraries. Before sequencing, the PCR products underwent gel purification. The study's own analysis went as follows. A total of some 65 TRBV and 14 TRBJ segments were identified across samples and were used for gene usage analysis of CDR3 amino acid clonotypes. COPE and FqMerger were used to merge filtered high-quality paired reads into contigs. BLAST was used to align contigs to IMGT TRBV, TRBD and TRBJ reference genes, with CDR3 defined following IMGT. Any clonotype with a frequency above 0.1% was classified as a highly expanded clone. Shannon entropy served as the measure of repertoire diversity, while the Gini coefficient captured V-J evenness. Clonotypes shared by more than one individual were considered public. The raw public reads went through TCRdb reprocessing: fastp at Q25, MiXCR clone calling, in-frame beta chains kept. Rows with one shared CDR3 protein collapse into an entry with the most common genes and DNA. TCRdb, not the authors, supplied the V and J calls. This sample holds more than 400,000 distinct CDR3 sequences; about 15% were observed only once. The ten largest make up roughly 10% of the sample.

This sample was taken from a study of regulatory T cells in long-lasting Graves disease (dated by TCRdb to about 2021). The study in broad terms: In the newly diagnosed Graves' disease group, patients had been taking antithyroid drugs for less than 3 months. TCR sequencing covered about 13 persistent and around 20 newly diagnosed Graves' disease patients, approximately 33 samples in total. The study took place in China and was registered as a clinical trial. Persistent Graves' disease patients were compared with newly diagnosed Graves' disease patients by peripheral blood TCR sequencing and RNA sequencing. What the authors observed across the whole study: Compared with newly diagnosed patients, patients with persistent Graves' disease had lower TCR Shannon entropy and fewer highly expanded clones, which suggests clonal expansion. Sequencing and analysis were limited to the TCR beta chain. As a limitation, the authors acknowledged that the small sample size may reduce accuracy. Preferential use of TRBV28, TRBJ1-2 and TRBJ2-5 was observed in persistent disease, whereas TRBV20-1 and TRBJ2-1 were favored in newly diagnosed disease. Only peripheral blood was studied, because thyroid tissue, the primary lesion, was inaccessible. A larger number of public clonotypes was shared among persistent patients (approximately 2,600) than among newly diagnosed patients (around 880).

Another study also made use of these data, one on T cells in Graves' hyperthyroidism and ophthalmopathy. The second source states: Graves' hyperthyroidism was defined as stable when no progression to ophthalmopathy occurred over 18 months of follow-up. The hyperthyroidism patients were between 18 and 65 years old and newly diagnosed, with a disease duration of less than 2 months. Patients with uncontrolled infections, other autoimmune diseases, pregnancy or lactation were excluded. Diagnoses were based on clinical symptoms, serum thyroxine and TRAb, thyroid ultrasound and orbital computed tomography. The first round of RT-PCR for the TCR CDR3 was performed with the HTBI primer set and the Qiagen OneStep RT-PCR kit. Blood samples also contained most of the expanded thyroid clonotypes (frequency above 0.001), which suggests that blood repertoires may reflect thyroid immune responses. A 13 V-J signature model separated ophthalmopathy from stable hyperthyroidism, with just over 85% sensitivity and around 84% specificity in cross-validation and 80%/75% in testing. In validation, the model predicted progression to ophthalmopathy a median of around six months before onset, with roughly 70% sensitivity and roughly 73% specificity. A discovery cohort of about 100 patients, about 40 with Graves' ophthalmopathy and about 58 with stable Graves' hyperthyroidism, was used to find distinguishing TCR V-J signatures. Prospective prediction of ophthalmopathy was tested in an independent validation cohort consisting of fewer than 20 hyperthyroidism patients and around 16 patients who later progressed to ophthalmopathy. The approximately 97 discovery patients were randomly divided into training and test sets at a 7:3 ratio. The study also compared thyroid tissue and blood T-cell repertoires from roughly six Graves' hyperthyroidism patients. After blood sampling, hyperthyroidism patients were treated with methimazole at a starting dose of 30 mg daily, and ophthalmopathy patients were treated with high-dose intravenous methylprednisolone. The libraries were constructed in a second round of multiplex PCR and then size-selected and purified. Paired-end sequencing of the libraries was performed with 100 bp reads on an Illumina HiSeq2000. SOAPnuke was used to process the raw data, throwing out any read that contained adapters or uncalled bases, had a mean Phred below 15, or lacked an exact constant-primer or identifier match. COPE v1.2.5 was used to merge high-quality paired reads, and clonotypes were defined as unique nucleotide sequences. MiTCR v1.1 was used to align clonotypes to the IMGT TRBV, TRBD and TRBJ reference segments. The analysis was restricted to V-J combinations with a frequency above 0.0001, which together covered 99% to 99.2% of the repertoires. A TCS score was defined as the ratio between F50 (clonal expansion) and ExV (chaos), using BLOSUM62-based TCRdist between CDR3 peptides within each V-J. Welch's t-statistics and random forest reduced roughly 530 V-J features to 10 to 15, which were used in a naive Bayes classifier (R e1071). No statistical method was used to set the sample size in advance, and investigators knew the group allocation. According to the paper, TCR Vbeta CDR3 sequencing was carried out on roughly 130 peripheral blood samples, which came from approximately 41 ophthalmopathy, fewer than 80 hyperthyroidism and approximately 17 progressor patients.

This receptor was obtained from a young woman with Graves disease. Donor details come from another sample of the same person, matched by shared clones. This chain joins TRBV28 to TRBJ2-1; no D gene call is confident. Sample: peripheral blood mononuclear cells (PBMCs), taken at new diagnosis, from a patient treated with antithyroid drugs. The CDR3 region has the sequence CASSLTKGQSSYNEQFF. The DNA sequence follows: TGTGCCAGCAGTTTAACTAAGGGCCAGAGCTCCTACAATGAGCAGTTCTTC.